This T cell receptor beta chain was observed in a study of blood T cell repertoires in COVID-19. Across the study: Acute-phase and convalescent COVID-19 samples originated in the United States, Italy and Spain. Sources were T cells, B-cell-depleted T cells, or PBMCs; the material itself was cDNA or gDNA.

The germline gives CDR1 KGHSH, CDR2 LQKENI. CDR3 length equals 14 residues. The germline V and J ends were trimmed by 4 bases and 4 bases, with 11 bases remaining between them. Repertoires were generated with immunoSEQ multiplex PCR, while TCRdb's copy carries only in-frame clones and drops some. The table lists tens of thousands of clones, over 65% of them singletons, with roughly 5% in the top ten. The receptor was isolated from a human donor in a cohort sampled during active COVID-19. Sequences were obtained from peripheral blood. The chain recombines TRBV18 with TRBJ1-5; D unresolved. CDR3 amino acids: CASSLYGSNQPQHF. The CDR3, as DNA: TGTGCCAGCTCACTTTACGGTAGTAATCAGCCCCAGCATTTT.